A single sample gave rise to the 12 T cell receptor beta chains below, sequenced in a study of blood T cell repertoires in COVID-19. Assay used: immunoSEQ multiplex PCR; TCRdb lists only in-frame clones, some missing. The sample lists more than 300,000 clones; 90% were seen once. Sequencing was done on a sample of peripheral blood. These receptor sequences come from a woman in her 40s with COVID-19, enrolled during active disease.

V and J are TRBV28 and TRBJ1-5; 8 bases agree with TRBD1. The V gene end was trimmed by 5 bases and the J gene end by 5 bases; junction bases not matched to a gene: 5. In germline, CDR1 is MDHEN, CDR2 SYDVKM. The CDR3 is made up of 14 amino acids. The CDR3 sequence is CASSRDRPDQPQHF. DNA for the CDR3: TGTGCCAGCAGTCGGGACAGGCCGGATCAGCCCCAGCATTTT.

The rearrangement uses TRBV4-3 and TRBJ1-1; a possible D gene is TRBD1 (5 bases). The CDR3 sequence is 15 residues long. Germline V gene data show CDR1 as LGHNA and CDR2 as YSLEER. V was pared by 0 bases and J by 2 bases, with 10 bases between. As DNA, the CDR3 is TGCGCCAGCAGCCAAGATTTGGGGGGAAACACTGAAGCTTTCTTT. Protein: CASSQDLGGNTEAFF.

The chain links TRBV18 to TRBJ1-1; D is uncertain. The ends were cut back, 2 bases at V and 2 bases at J, with 12 bases in the middle. The CDR3 is made up of 15 amino acids. Germline lookup yields CDR1 KGHSH and CDR2 LQKENI. The CDR3 DNA sequence: TGTGCCAGCTCACCATCCGGGGAGGCAAACACTGAAGCTTTCTTT. Its protein is CASSPSGEANTEAFF.

The chain employs TRBV12-3 or TRBV12-4 and TRBJ1-1; weak D call: TRBD1 (5 bases). Deletions cut 4 bases from V and 5 bases from J, with 11 bases between. This CDR3 is built from 13 residues. Here the CDR3 reads CASSWGGSTEAFF. Written as DNA, the CDR3 is TGTGCCAGCAGTTGGGGGGGGAGTACTGAAGCTTTCTTT.

The chain uses TRBV3-1 (or the pseudogene TRBV3-2) and TRBJ2-3; 14 nucleotides agree with TRBD2. In germline, CDR1 is LGHDT, CDR2 YNNKEL (reference sequence). The CDR3 has 16 amino acids. Trimming cost V 4 bases and J 2 bases; bases outside gene matches: 2. For the CDR3, the DNA is TGTGCCAGCAGCCGGACTAGCGGGGGGTTCACAGATACGCAGTATTTT. Its translation: CASSRTSGGFTDTQYF.

The chain couples TRBV19 to TRBJ1-5, with TRBD1 matching 7 bases. Germline CDR1 and CDR2: LNHDA and SQIVND (reference sequence). There are 15 residues in the CDR3. Germline trimming cut 6 bases from V and 2 bases from J; bases unmatched to any gene: 7. Here the CDR3 reads CASRRPDRGNQPQHF. In DNA form, the CDR3 reads TGTGCCAGTAGGCGCCCTGACAGGGGCAATCAGCCCCAGCATTTT.

The J gene is TRBJ2-3, the V gene TRBV16; D unclear. The CDR3 is made up of 12 amino acids. CDR1 is KGHSY and CDR2 is FQNENV in the germline V gene. Trimming took off 4 bases at V and 1 base at J, with 3 bases between the two ends. CDR3 nucleotides: TGTGCCAGCAGCCCTGGCACAGATACGCAGTATTTT. It is translated as CASSPGTDTQYF.

Regarding this clone: This sample includes further DNA sequences coding for the same CDR3. J is TRBJ1-2 and V is TRBV4-1, with D uncertain. V lost 1 base, J lost 4 bases, and 7 bases lay in between. This CDR3 has 13 amino acids. Germline V CDR1 and CDR2: MGHRA, YSYEKL. The CDR3 nucleotides read TGCGCCAGCAGCCAAGGCGGCAGCTATGGCTACACCTTC. Translating it yields CASSQGGSYGYTF.

This clone was picked up a small number of times. The rearrangement links TRBV7-9 to TRBJ2-1; 9 nucleotides line up with TRBD2. V gave up 6 bases and J gave up 1 base; unmatched junction bases: 4. The CDR3 is 15 residues long. Germline V gene lookup returns CDR1 SEHNR and CDR2 FQNEAQ (reference sequence). CDR3 region: CASSLSGSSYNEQFF. The CDR3 DNA is TGTGCCAGCAGTCTTAGCGGGAGTTCCTACAATGAGCAGTTCTTC.

J is TRBJ2-7 and V is TRBV6-6; 7 bases are shared with TRBD1. Germline CDR1 is MNHNY and CDR2 is SVGAGI (reference sequence). The CDR3 spans 14 residues. The ends lost 4 bases at V and 2 bases at J; junction bases unmatched: 5. The CDR3 DNA reads TGTGCCAGCAGTTCTAGACAGGGCGCCTACGAGCAGTACTTC. Protein: CASSSRQGAYEQYF.

The CDR3 loop reads CASSSEDRGLLNQPQHF. In nucleotides, the CDR3 is TGTGCCAGCAGCTCCGAAGACAGGGGGCTCCTTAATCAGCCCCAGCATTTT. This chain joins TRBV7-2 and TRBJ1-5; 10 bases match TRBD1. This CDR3 region has 17 residues. Germline V gene data show CDR1 as SGHTA and CDR2 as FQGNSA. The junction had 10 bases not matched to a gene; V was cut back by 4 bases and J by 4 bases. Supplemented by reference TRBV7-2 and TRBJ1-5, the full variable domain reads GAGVSQSPSNKVTEKGKDVELRCDPISGHTALYWYRQSLGQGLEFLIYFQGNSAPDKSGLPSDRFSAERTGGSVSTLTIQRTQQEDSAVYLCASSSEDRGLLNQPQHFGDGTRLSIL.

This clone showed up just once. The V and J genes are TRBV19 and TRBJ2-2, with D perhaps TRBD2 (5 bases). CDR3 size: 15 residues. From germline, CDR1 is LNHDA and CDR2 SQIVND (reference sequence). Trimming shortened V by 1 base and J by 5 bases, and 11 bases separated the two germline ends. In nucleotides, the CDR3 is TGTGCCAGTAGTATAGGGGCTAGCCAAACCGGGGAGCTGTTTTTT. Protein product: CASSIGASQTGELFF.